The clone carrying this TCR beta chain showed up many times. The antigen is not known. The cDNA came from 5'RACE, which used 10-nucleotide random UMIs. Each CDR3 protein gets one entry after TCRdb re-called the 5' RACE reads with MiXCR. This sample has around 94,000 distinct CDR3 sequences, with approximately 3.3% found just once. V was clipped by 6 bases and J by 7 bases; unmatched bases: 17. This CDR3 has 16 residues. CDR1 SGHTA and CDR2 FQGNSA come from the germline V gene. The data derive from a study of neurological immune-mediated disorders. Overall study results and limits: The level of TCR clonal expansion was highest in patients with HTLV-1-associated myelopathy and lowest in multiple sclerosis, where it fell below the level seen in healthy controls. On phylogenetic grouping, the repertoires of 18 of 34 multiple sclerosis patients fell within one related-CDR3 cluster, constituting a possible signature.

This receptor was obtained from a woman aged 18-29 years with multiple sclerosis. The J gene is TRBJ1-1, the V gene TRBV7-2; 7 nucleotides line up with TRBD1. Sequencing used PBMCs. The DNA of the CDR3 is TGTGCCAGCAGTCCCCCCATTCAGGGGGGTTCGATTGAAGCTTTCTTT. Translated, it gives CASSPPIQGGSIEAFF. Drawing the rest from reference TRBV7-2 and TRBJ1-1, the complete variable domain is GAGVSQSPSNKVTEKGKDVELRCDPISGHTALYWYRQSLGQGLEFLIYFQGNSAPDKSGLPSDRFSAERTGGSVSTLTIQRTQQEDSAVYLCASSPPIQGGSIEAFFGQGTRLTVV.